Following are 32 T cell receptor beta chains from one sample sequenced in a study of blood T cell repertoires in COVID-19. Repertoires were generated with immunoSEQ multiplex PCR, while TCRdb's copy carries only in-frame clones and drops some. This table holds around 130,000 clones, roughly 77% found once. The specimen sequenced was peripheral blood. The receptors shown here come from a man in his sixties with active or convalescent COVID-19.

The V gene is TRBV6-4, the J gene TRBJ2-1; 13 bases map to TRBD2. The CDR3 is 15 residues long. Trimming at V came to 6 bases and at J to 10 bases, leaving 9 bases not matched to a gene. CDR1 MRHNA and CDR2 SNTAGT come from the germline V gene. In nucleotides, the CDR3 is TGTGCCAGCAGCCCCGGACTAGCGGGAGAAGGAGAGCAGTTCTTC. Translation gives CASSPGLAGEGEQFF.

J is TRBJ2-7 and V is TRBV5-4; D perhaps matches TRBD2 (6 bases). V dropped 3 bases and J dropped 1 base, with 8 bases sitting between them. CDR1 is SGHNT and CDR2 is YYREEE in the germline V gene (reference sequence). This CDR3 has 13 amino acids. CDR3 loop: CASSSGGSYEQYF. DNA of the CDR3: TGTGCCAGCAGCTCTGGGGGGTCCTACGAGCAGTACTTC.

The gene calls are TRBV28 and TRBJ1-2, with 7 positions matching TRBD1. The CDR3 is 15 amino acids. V shed 6 bases, J shed 3 bases, and the junction held 10 bases outside the gene matches. Germline lookup yields CDR1 MDHEN and CDR2 SYDVKM. The CDR3 is CASSDTGEPDYGYTF. The DNA for the CDR3 is TGTGCCAGCAGCGACACAGGGGAGCCGGACTATGGCTACACCTTC.

This clone occurred a few times. V gene TRBV4-3 combines with J gene TRBJ2-2; possible D gene TRBD2, 6 bases. CDR3 size: 17 residues. The germline V gene encodes CDR1 LGHNA and CDR2 YSLEER. Trimming removed 1 base at V and 6 bases at J, with 18 bases between. The DNA of the CDR3 is TGCGCCAGCAGCCAAGGGAGCCTGGGAGGTGGGGCCGGGGAGCTGTTTTTT. It encodes CASSQGSLGGGAGELFF.

This clone was recorded once. This chain connects TRBV6-2 or TRBV6-3 to TRBJ2-3; TRBD2 matches at 10 bases. The V and J ends lost 0 bases and 0 bases, in that order; junction bases with no gene match: 9. Germline-derived CDR1 and CDR2 are MNHEY and SVGEGT. This CDR3 has 19 amino acids. The CDR3 sequence is CASSYSQRTSGYSTDTQYF. The CDR3 DNA follows: TGTGCCAGCAGTTACTCCCAACGGACTAGCGGCTATAGCACAGATACGCAGTATTTT.

J is TRBJ1-5 and V is TRBV7-8; 8 nucleotides align to TRBD1. Trimming removed 3 bases from V and 6 bases from J; junction bases left unmatched: 7. Germline lookup yields CDR1 SGHVS and CDR2 FQNEAQ. This CDR3 has 15 amino acids. The CDR3 loop is CASSLETGDGQPQHF. CDR3 DNA: TGTGCCAGCAGCTTGGAGACAGGGGACGGTCAGCCCCAGCATTTT. The full variable domain, its missing parts supplied by reference TRBV7-8 and TRBJ1-5, is GAGVSQSPRYKVAKRGQDVALRCDPISGHVSLFWYQQALGQGPEFLTYFQNEAQLDKSGLPSDRFFAERPEGSVSTLKIQRTQQEDSAVYLCASSLETGDGQPQHFGDGTRLSIL.

This sequence joins TRBV7-3 and TRBJ2-1, with TRBD1 as a possible D gene (6 bases). V was shortened by 1 base and J by 0 bases, with 7 bases between the two germline ends. In germline, CDR1 is SGHTA, CDR2 FQGTGA. The CDR3 is 15 residues long. The CDR3 sequence: CASSLRGPSYNEQFF. The CDR3 DNA is TGTGCCAGCAGCTTAAGGGGGCCCTCCTACAATGAGCAGTTCTTC.

V and J are TRBV5-6 and TRBJ1-1; the D gene is possibly TRBD1 (6 bases). V was clipped by 2 bases and J by 1 base, with 12 bases between them. The CDR3 extends over 15 amino acids. Germline assignment: CDR1 SGHDT and CDR2 YYEEEE. This chain's CDR3 is CASSFRGAGNTEAFF. CDR3 DNA sequence: TGTGCCAGCAGCTTTCGGGGGGCAGGGAACACTGAAGCTTTCTTT. Together with reference TRBV5-6 and TRBJ1-1, the CDR3 gives the full variable domain: DAGVTQSPTHLIKTRGQQVTLRCSPKSGHDTVSWYQQALGQGPQFIFQYYEEEERQRGNFPDRFSGHQFPNYSSELNVNALLLGDSALYLCASSFRGAGNTEAFFGQGTRLTVV.

This chain links TRBV18 with TRBJ1-2, with a weak D call TRBD1 (5 bases). The CDR3 covers 15 residues. Trimming removed 1 base at V and 4 bases at J, with 13 bases between. CDR1 and CDR2 from the germline V gene are KGHSH and LQKENI. CDR3: CASSPRQGRGYGYTF. CDR3 bases: TGTGCCAGCTCACCACGCCAGGGAAGGGGCTATGGCTACACCTTC. Complete variable domain (other parts from reference TRBV18 and TRBJ1-2): NAGVMQNPRHLVRRRGQEARLRCSPMKGHSHVYWYRQLPEEGLKFMVYLQKENIIDESGMPKERFSAEFPKEGPSILRIQQVVRGDSAAYFCASSPRQGRGYGYTFGSGTRLTVV.

The chain links TRBV5-4 to TRBJ2-7; 7 nucleotides align to TRBD2. The CDR3 sequence is 15 residues long. In germline, CDR1 is SGHNT, CDR2 YYREEE (reference sequence). V was pared by 4 bases and J by 0 bases, with 7 bases of the junction left unmatched. The CDR3 coding sequence is TGTGCCAGCAGCCGGGGAGGGAGCAGCTCCTACGAGCAGTACTTC. It specifies CASSRGGSSSYEQYF.

V gene TRBV5-1 combines with J gene TRBJ2-1; no firm D call. The CDR3 consists of 15 residues. With 0 bases removed from V and 9 bases from J, the gap between germline ends came to 16 bases. The germline CDR1 and CDR2 sequences are SGHRS and YFSETQ. The CDR3 region is CASSLEPNLVGEQFF. CDR3 sequence (DNA): TGCGCCAGCAGCTTGGAGCCTAATTTGGTCGGTGAGCAGTTCTTC. The whole variable domain, filled in from reference TRBV5-1 and TRBJ2-1, reads KAGVTQTPRYLIKTRGQQVTLSCSPISGHRSVSWYQQTPGQGLQFLFEYFSETQRNKGNFPGRFSGRQFSNSRSEMNVSTLELGDSALYLCASSLEPNLVGEQFFGPGTRLTVL.

The rearrangement joins TRBV28 to TRBJ2-1, with a possible D match to TRBD2 (7 bases). This CDR3 is 15 amino acids long. Germline assignment: CDR1 MDHEN and CDR2 SYDVKM. V lost 7 bases and J 0 bases, leaving 13 bases between the germline ends. The CDR3 sequence: CASKQGGGSYNEQFF. CDR3 sequence (DNA): TGTGCCAGCAAGCAAGGGGGGGGCTCCTACAATGAGCAGTTCTTC.

The chain employs TRBV28 and TRBJ1-1; tentatively, D is TRBD1 (5 bases). Germline V gene sequence: CDR1 MDHEN, CDR2 SYDVKM. The V end lost 6 bases, the J end lost 0 bases, and 14 bases lay between the germline ends. The CDR3 runs to 15 residues. This CDR3 reads CASRPTRGMNTEAFF. The CDR3 nucleotides are TGTGCCAGCAGGCCAACTCGGGGGATGAACACTGAAGCTTTCTTT.

V is TRBV9 and J is TRBJ2-3; the match to TRBD2 covers 10 bases. CDR3 length: 15 residues. Per germline, CDR1 SGDLS and CDR2 YYNGEE. Trimming cost V 5 bases and J 3 bases; bases outside gene matches: 6. CDR3 residues: CASSYSSGSTDTQYF. The CDR3 DNA follows: TGTGCCAGCAGTTATTCTAGCGGGAGTACAGATACGCAGTATTTT.

This chain connects TRBV7-2 to TRBJ1-6, with 8 nucleotides matching TRBD1. Germline CDR1 reads SGHTA; CDR2 reads FQGNSA. There are 14 residues in the CDR3. V was clipped by 6 bases and J by 7 bases; unmatched bases: 5. The CDR3 DNA reads as TGTGCCAGCAGTTTTCGACAGGGGAATTCACCCCTCCACTTT. This translates into CASSFRQGNSPLHF.

V and J are TRBV9 and TRBJ2-3; 12 bases are a match to TRBD2. This CDR3 is built from 14 residues. Germline-derived CDR1 and CDR2 are SGDLS and YYNGEE. V was pared by 2 bases and J by 6 bases, with 1 base of the junction left unmatched. CDR3 sequence reads: CASSVTSGRDTQYF. The CDR3 nucleotides read TGTGCCAGCAGCGTTACTAGCGGGAGGGATACGCAGTATTTT.

V and J are TRBV27 and TRBJ1-1, with 10 bases fitting TRBD1. V was pared by 6 bases and J by 1 base, with 2 bases of the junction left unmatched. From germline, CDR1 is MNHEY and CDR2 SMNVEV (reference sequence). The CDR3 is 14 residues long. DNA for the CDR3: TGTGCCAGCAGCCGGGACAGGGGGAACACTGAAGCTTTCTTT. Amino acid sequence: CASSRDRGNTEAFF.

This clone has just a few counts. The rearrangement joins TRBV6-6 to TRBJ2-2; TRBD1 agrees at 10 bases. The CDR3 runs 21 residues. Trimming cost V 6 bases and J 0 bases; bases outside gene matches: 19. CDR1 is MNHNY, CDR2 SVGAGI, per germline (reference sequence). The CDR3: CASSRKYRQGAESPNTGELFF. CDR3 in DNA: TGTGCCAGCAGCCGAAAGTACCGACAGGGGGCTGAAAGTCCGAACACCGGGGAGCTGTTTTTT.

The chain employs TRBV2 and TRBJ1-2, with TRBD1 as a possible D gene (6 bases). This CDR3 contains 16 residues. Germline CDR1 and CDR2: SNHLY and FYNNEI. Trimming left V 0 bases short and J 4 bases short, with 15 bases between. The CDR3 loop is CASSEADGQNSYGYTF. The CDR3 DNA is TGTGCCAGCAGTGAAGCTGATGGACAGAACTCCTATGGCTACACCTTC. The full variable domain, completed using reference TRBV2 and TRBJ1-2, is EPEVTQTPSHQVTQMGQEVILRCVPISNHLYFYWYRQILGQKVEFLVSFYNNEISEKSEIFDDQFSVERPDGSNFTLKIRSTKLEDSAMYFCASSEADGQNSYGYTFGSGTRLTVV.

This chain connects TRBV27 to TRBJ2-7; TRBD1 aligns across 9 bases. The ends lost 10 bases at V and 5 bases at J; junction bases unmatched: 15. Per the germline V gene, CDR1 is MNHEY and CDR2 is SMNVEV (reference sequence). The CDR3 totals 15 residues. The CDR3 sequence is CATTTFGQGSNEQYF. The DNA of the CDR3 is TGTGCCACCACTACCTTTGGACAGGGGAGCAACGAGCAGTACTTC.

This chain connects TRBV5-1 to TRBJ2-1; 12 bases match TRBD1. Germline V lookup: CDR1 SGHRS, CDR2 YFSETQ. V was clipped by 3 bases and J by 2 bases; unmatched bases: 3. This CDR3 has 16 residues. The CDR3 sequence is CASSSGTGGPYNEQFF. The CDR3 nucleotides read TGCGCCAGCAGCTCCGGGACAGGGGGCCCCTACAATGAGCAGTTCTTC. Full variable domain (missing parts from reference TRBV5-1 and TRBJ2-1): KAGVTQTPRYLIKTRGQQVTLSCSPISGHRSVSWYQQTPGQGLQFLFEYFSETQRNKGNFPGRFSGRQFSNSRSEMNVSTLELGDSALYLCASSSGTGGPYNEQFFGPGTRLTVL.

The rearrangement uses TRBV29-1 and TRBJ2-1; the match to TRBD2 covers 7 bases. The ends lost 4 bases at V and 4 bases at J; junction bases unmatched: 10. Germline lookup yields CDR1 SQVTM and CDR2 ANQGSEA. The length of the CDR3 is 15 residues. CDR3 residues: CSVVPAGRHYNEQFF. The CDR3 coding sequence is TGCAGCGTTGTCCCAGCGGGAAGGCATTACAATGAGCAGTTCTTC.

The rearrangement joins TRBV6-2 or TRBV6-3 to TRBJ1-2; TRBD1 might be the D (6 bases). V lost 6 bases and J 8 bases, leaving 22 bases between the germline ends. CDR1 and CDR2 from the germline V gene are MNHEY and SVGEGT. The CDR3 extends over 15 amino acids. CDR3 protein: CASSSRAGELRGYTF. The CDR3 nucleotides read TGTGCCAGCAGCTCCCGGGCAGGGGAATTGAGGGGCTACACCTTC.

The chain employs TRBV25-1 and TRBJ2-5; D not resolved. The CDR3 loop spans 13 amino acids. The germline V gene has CDR1 MGHDK and CDR2 SYGVNS. The ends were cut back, 6 bases at V and 2 bases at J, with 10 bases in the middle. CDR3 sequence reads: CASRASGQETQYF. In DNA form, the CDR3 reads TGTGCCAGCAGGGCCTCAGGTCAAGAGACCCAGTACTTC.

The V call is TRBV5-1, the J call TRBJ2-7; D may be TRBD1 (6 bases). V shed 1 base and J shed 0 bases, with 26 bases lying between them. CDR3 length equals 20 residues. Germline V gene data show CDR1 as SGHRS and CDR2 as YFSETQ. The CDR3, as DNA: TGCGCCAGCAGCTTGATTTCGTGGGGGCGACAAAGAGGGAACTCCTACGAGCAGTACTTC. As protein: CASSLISWGRQRGNSYEQYF. Full variable domain (missing parts from reference TRBV5-1 and TRBJ2-7): KAGVTQTPRYLIKTRGQQVTLSCSPISGHRSVSWYQQTPGQGLQFLFEYFSETQRNKGNFPGRFSGRQFSNSRSEMNVSTLELGDSALYLCASSLISWGRQRGNSYEQYFGPGTRLTVT.

This chain joins TRBV5-4 and TRBJ2-7, with TRBD1 identical over 10 bases. The junction had 9 bases not matched to a gene; V was cut back by 5 bases and J by 7 bases. The CDR3 length is 14 residues. Germline V gene sequence: CDR1 SGHNT, CDR2 YYREEE (reference sequence). In nucleotides, the CDR3 is TGTGCCAGCAGGCTGGGACAGGGGATGAAGGAGCAGTACTTC. It encodes CASRLGQGMKEQYF. Together with reference TRBV5-4 and TRBJ2-7, the CDR3 gives the full variable domain: ETGVTQSPTHLIKTRGQQVTLRCSSQSGHNTVSWYQQALGQGPQFIFQYYREEENGRGNFPPRFSGLQFPNYSSELNVNALELDDSALYLCASRLGQGMKEQYFGPGTRLTVT.

The chain has TRBV13 and TRBJ2-1; D is ambiguous. Germline V lookup: CDR1 PRHDT, CDR2 FYEKMQ (reference sequence). The CDR3 totals 12 residues. Trimming pared 2 bases from V and 6 bases from J, leaving 5 bases between. The CDR3 loop reads CASSLSGNEQFF. DNA for the CDR3: TGTGCCAGCAGCTTATCGGGCAATGAGCAGTTCTTC.

The chain carries TRBV15 and TRBJ2-1; no clear D. This CDR3 contains 13 residues. Trimming took off 0 bases at V and 10 bases at J, with 10 bases between the two ends. Germline V gives CDR1 LNHNV, CDR2 YYDKDF (reference sequence). In nucleotides, the CDR3 is TGTGCCACCAGCAGAGATCCTCGGTGGGAGCAGTTCTTC. Its translation: CATSRDPRWEQFF.

This chain uses TRBV4-2 with TRBJ2-7; tentative D call: TRBD1 (6 bases). This CDR3 region has 12 residues. V gave up 6 bases and J gave up 2 bases, with 8 bases separating them. Looked up from germline, CDR1 is LGHNA and CDR2 is YNFKEQ. The CDR3 spells CASSQGPYEQYF. The CDR3 region has the DNA TGTGCCAGCAGTCAGGGGCCCTACGAGCAGTACTTC.

The chain links TRBV29-1 to TRBJ2-3, with 10 bases lining up with TRBD2. From germline, CDR1 is SQVTM and CDR2 ANQGSEA. V dropped 4 bases and J dropped 2; count of bases not matched to a gene: 3. CDR3 length: 14 residues. The CDR3 DNA reads TGCAGCGTTGTCCTAGCGGGGGCCACAGATACGCAGTATTTT. The encoded protein is CSVVLAGATDTQYF.

The chain employs TRBV4-1 and TRBJ2-5; D may be TRBD2 (5 bases). V dropped 0 bases and J dropped 7 bases, with 12 bases sitting between them. The CDR3 spans 14 residues. Germline V lookup: CDR1 MGHRA, CDR2 YSYEKL. The CDR3 nucleotides are TGCGCCAGCAGCCAAGATGGAAGAGGGTCGACCCAGTACTTC. It is translated as CASSQDGRGSTQYF.

The chain uses TRBV11-2 and TRBJ2-1, with D unclear. The V gene's germline CDR1 is SGHAT and CDR2 FQNNGV. V was shortened by 2 bases and J by 7 bases, with 6 bases between the two germline ends. The CDR3 totals 12 residues. The CDR3 loop is CASSLRRNEQFF. The CDR3 region has the DNA TGTGCCAGCAGCTTAAGGAGAAATGAGCAGTTCTTC.